This entry lists 20 T cell receptor beta chains sequenced from one sample in a study of persistence of HIV-infected CD4 T cells. The antigens these receptors bind are not known. The libraries were made with immunoSEQ version 4 in survey mode. TCRdb's copy holds only in-frame clones and misses some; the assay was immunoSEQ multiplex PCR. The table includes just over 40,000 clones, roughly 74% detected once. An overlapping HIV-1 Gag peptide pool stimulated these cells at approximately 0.91 ug/peptide/mL. Sorted nonresponding memory CD4+ T cells were CD40L-negative, CD69-negative, CD45RO-high. Sequences were derived from CD4+ T cells sorted from PBMCs after approximately 20-hour stimulation, sampled from a patient who received antiretroviral therapy. The receptor set was obtained from an adult man with HIV who was CMV-seropositive.

CDR3 in amino acids: CASSTETKDRGVRLTF. DNA for the CDR3: TGTGCCAGTAGTACGGAAACCAAAGACAGGGGGGTTCGCCTCACCTTC. The rearrangement links TRBV19 to TRBJ1-2; 9 bases match TRBD1. CDR3 length: 16 amino acids. CDR1 LNHDA and CDR2 SQIVND come from the germline V gene (reference sequence). Trimming took 4 bases from V and 13 from J; bases not matched to a gene: 19.

This clone has only one observation. The chain employs TRBV2 and TRBJ2-3, with 7 bases matching TRBD2. The junction had 3 bases not matched to a gene; V was cut back by 4 bases and J by 2 bases. This CDR3 spans 14 amino acids. Germline V lookup: CDR1 SNHLY, CDR2 FYNNEI. The CDR3 nucleotides read TGTGCCAGCAGTGCGGGACTAAACACAGATACGCAGTATTTT. It translates to CASSAGLNTDTQYF.

The table lists this clone with a few counts. The chain employs TRBV6-6 and TRBJ1-5, with no clear D. Trimming stripped 0 bases from V and 6 bases from J, with 3 bases between. CDR3 length: 12 residues. Germline V gene lookup returns CDR1 MNHNY and CDR2 SVGAGI (reference sequence). The CDR3 reads CASSYSRQPQHF. In DNA form, the CDR3 reads TGTGCCAGCAGTTACTCACGTCAGCCCCAGCATTTT.

The rearrangement links TRBV20-1 to TRBJ2-7; no clear D gene. V dropped 3 bases and J dropped 0 bases, with 15 bases sitting between them. The CDR3 is 15 amino acids. Germline V gene sequence: CDR1 DFQATT, CDR2 SNEGSKA (reference sequence). As DNA, the CDR3 is TGCAGTGCTAGTGGTTCGGACGGAAGCTCCTACGAGCAGTACTTC. Its translation: CSASGSDGSSYEQYF.

The genes are TRBV9 and TRBJ2-5; possible D gene TRBD1, 6 bases. V lost 2 bases and J 2 bases, leaving 13 bases between the germline ends. The CDR3 covers 15 residues. In germline, CDR1 is SGDLS, CDR2 YYNGEE. CDR3 nucleotide sequence: TGTGCCAGCAGCGTCGGACAGACCGTACAAGAGACCCAGTACTTC. The encoded protein is CASSVGQTVQETQYF.

The chain has TRBV27 and TRBJ1-1; the D gene is possibly TRBD1 (5 bases). CDR3 length: 15 amino acids. The germline V gene has CDR1 MNHEY and CDR2 SMNVEV (reference sequence). Deletions cut 3 bases from V and 1 base from J, with 12 bases between. The CDR3 protein is CASSFKAGRNTEAFF. CDR3 coding DNA: TGTGCCAGCAGTTTTAAGGCAGGGCGGAACACTGAAGCTTTCTTT.

The V call is TRBV11-3, the J call TRBJ1-6; D is unresolved. The CDR3 runs 13 residues. Between the trimmed V and J ends, which lost 3 bases and 7 bases, there was a span of 7 bases. Germline V CDR1 and CDR2: SGHNT, YENEEA. CDR3 region: CASSLAGNSPLHF. The CDR3 coding sequence is TGTGCCAGCAGCTTGGCAGGAAATTCACCCCTCCACTTT.

The chain is built from TRBV9 and TRBJ1-1; D uncertain. Germline V lookup: CDR1 SGDLS, CDR2 YYNGEE. V shed 0 bases and J shed 1 base, with 7 bases lying between them. This CDR3 has 14 residues. CDR3 bases: TGTGCCAGCAGCGTAGACGCAGGGAACACTGAAGCTTTCTTT. Protein product: CASSVDAGNTEAFF.

This clone occurred once. The V call is TRBV29-1, the J call TRBJ1-2, with D uncertain. V lost 4 bases and J lost 6, with 12 bases in between. The CDR3 extends over 12 amino acids. Per the germline V gene, CDR1 is SQVTM and CDR2 is ANQGSEA. CDR3 protein: CSVGVGRDGYTF. DNA of the CDR3: TGCAGCGTTGGGGTTGGGAGGGATGGCTACACCTTC.

CDR3: CASSPTGSRTEAFF. The CDR3 region has the DNA TGTGCCAGCTCACCGACAGGGAGTCGAACTGAAGCTTTCTTT. V usage is TRBV18 and J usage is TRBJ1-1; 7 bases line up with TRBD1. There are 14 residues in the CDR3. V shed 3 bases and J 5 bases; nucleotides not matched to a gene: 6. Germline loops: CDR1 KGHSH, CDR2 LQKENI.

The chain recombines TRBV27 with TRBJ2-7, with 10 bases lining up with TRBD1. J was trimmed by 2 bases and V by 6 bases; bases with no gene match: 7. CDR3 length: 15 residues. The germline V gene encodes CDR1 MNHEY and CDR2 SMNVEV (reference sequence). This chain's CDR3 is CASSKTGGRPYEQYF. In DNA form, the CDR3 reads TGTGCCAGCAGCAAGACAGGGGGCAGGCCCTACGAGCAGTACTTC.

V and J are TRBV27 and TRBJ2-3; TRBD2 matches 11 bases. This CDR3 comprises 16 residues. CDR1 MNHEY and CDR2 SMNVEV come from the germline V gene (reference sequence). J was trimmed by 3 bases and V by 3 bases; bases with no gene match: 5. CDR3: CASSFNLAGGTDTQYF. CDR3 coding DNA: TGTGCCAGCAGTTTTAATCTAGCGGGAGGAACAGATACGCAGTATTTT.

The chain carries TRBV7-9 and TRBJ1-2; TRBD1 agrees at 7 bases. Germline CDR1 SEHNR, CDR2 FQNEAQ (reference sequence). This CDR3 spans 14 amino acids. Trimming at V came to 3 bases and at J to 4 bases, leaving 5 bases not matched to a gene. DNA for the CDR3: TGTGCCAGCAGCTTCCGACAGGGTATCTATGGCTACACCTTC. Translated: CASSFRQGIYGYTF.

This chain links TRBV4-2 with TRBJ1-5, with 9 bases fitting TRBD1. CDR1 and CDR2 (germline): LGHNA, YNFKEQ. V dropped 1 base and J dropped 5; count of bases not matched to a gene: 6. This CDR3 contains 16 residues. Here the CDR3 reads CASSQVPGQGDQPQHF. In nucleotides, the CDR3 is TGTGCCAGCAGCCAAGTACCGGGACAGGGCGATCAGCCCCAGCATTTT.

This clone has only one observation. The J gene is TRBJ2-4, the V gene TRBV2; possibly TRBD1 or TRBD2 for D (5 bases each). There are 15 residues in the CDR3. The V end lost 5 bases, the J end lost 7 bases, and 18 bases lay between the germline ends. CDR1 and CDR2 from the germline V gene are SNHLY and FYNNEI. CDR3: CASSRDRPGSNIQYF. The CDR3 bases are TGTGCCAGCAGTCGGGACCGACCCGGTTCTAACATTCAGTACTTC.

This clone was counted a single time. The chain carries TRBV20-1 and TRBJ2-5; D unresolved. The CDR3 spans 11 residues. Per germline, CDR1 DFQATT and CDR2 SNEGSKA (reference sequence). V was trimmed by 6 bases and J by 5 bases, leaving 10 bases between them. CDR3 amino acids: CSASDGETQYF. The CDR3 DNA sequence: TGCAGTGCAAGTGACGGGGAGACCCAGTACTTC.

This clone has just a few counts. The chain couples TRBV7-8 to TRBJ1-3; no clear D gene. The CDR3 is 14 residues long. Looked up from germline, CDR1 is SGHVS and CDR2 is FQNEAQ. Trimming removed 3 bases at V and 3 bases at J, with 9 bases between. The CDR3 here is CASSFQERGNTIYF. The CDR3 DNA is TGTGCCAGCAGCTTTCAGGAACGTGGAAACACCATATATTTT.

The chain is built from TRBV29-1 and TRBJ1-1, with a weak D call TRBD1 (6 bases). The CDR3 extends over 14 amino acids. CDR1 is SQVTM, CDR2 ANQGSEA, per germline. Trimming left V 6 bases short and J 0 bases short, with 14 bases between. Here the CDR3 reads CSVKSDRMNTEAFF. DNA of the CDR3: TGCAGCGTGAAAAGCGACAGGATGAACACTGAAGCTTTCTTT.

This clone was seen a handful of times. The chain carries TRBV5-1 and TRBJ1-1; 11 bases match TRBD1. The germline gives CDR1 SGHRS, CDR2 YFSETQ. J gave up 0 bases and V 1 base, and 5 bases lay outside the gene matches. The CDR3 contains 17 residues. CDR3 in amino acids: CASSLYPGQGVNTEAFF. Written as DNA, the CDR3 is TGCGCCAGCAGCTTGTATCCGGGACAGGGGGTGAACACTGAAGCTTTCTTT.

The V gene is TRBV10-3, the J gene TRBJ1-5; 12 bases line up with TRBD1. Germline trimming cut 8 bases from V and 11 bases from J; bases unmatched to any gene: 7. Germline-derived CDR1 and CDR2 are ENHRY and SYGVKD. The CDR3 loop spans 13 amino acids. In DNA form, the CDR3 reads TGTGCCATCGGGGACAGGGGGCTTAGGTCCCAGCATTTT. Amino acid sequence: CAIGDRGLRSQHF.